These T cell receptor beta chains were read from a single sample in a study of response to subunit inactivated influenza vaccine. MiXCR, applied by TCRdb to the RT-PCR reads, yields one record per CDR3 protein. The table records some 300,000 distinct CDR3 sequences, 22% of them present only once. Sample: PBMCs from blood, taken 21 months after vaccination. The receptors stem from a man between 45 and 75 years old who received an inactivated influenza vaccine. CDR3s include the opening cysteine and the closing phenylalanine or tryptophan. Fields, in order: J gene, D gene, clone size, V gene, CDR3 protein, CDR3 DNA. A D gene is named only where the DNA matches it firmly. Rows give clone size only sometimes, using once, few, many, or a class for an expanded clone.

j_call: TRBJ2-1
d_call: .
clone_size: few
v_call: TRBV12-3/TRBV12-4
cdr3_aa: CASSDNEQFF
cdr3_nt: TGTGCCAGCAGTGACAATGAGCAGTTCTTC

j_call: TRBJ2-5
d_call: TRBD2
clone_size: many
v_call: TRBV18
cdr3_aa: CASSRTREETQYF
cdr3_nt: TGTGCCAGCTCACGGACTAGGGAAGAGACCCAGTACTTC

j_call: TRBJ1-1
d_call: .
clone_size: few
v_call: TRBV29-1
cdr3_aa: CSVDFDRFEAFF
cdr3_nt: TGCAGCGTTGACTTCGACAGGTTTGAAGCTTTCTTT

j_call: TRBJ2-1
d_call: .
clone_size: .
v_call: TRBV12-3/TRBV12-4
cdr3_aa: CASSIRTNNEQFF
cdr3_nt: TGTGCCAGCAGTATCCGGACTAACAATGAGCAGTTCTTC

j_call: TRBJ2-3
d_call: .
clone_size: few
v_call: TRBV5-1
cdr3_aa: CASSPLLGSTDTQYF
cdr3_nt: TGCGCCAGCAGCCCCCTTTTGGGCAGCACAGATACGCAGTATTTT

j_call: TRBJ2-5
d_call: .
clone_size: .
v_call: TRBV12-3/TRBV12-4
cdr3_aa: CASRFSNHPGETQYF
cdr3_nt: TGTGCCAGCAGGTTCTCTAATCACCCAGGGGAGACCCAGTACTTC

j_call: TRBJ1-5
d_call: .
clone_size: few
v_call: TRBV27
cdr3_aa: CASSLSGVRGQPQHF
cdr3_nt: TGTGCCAGCAGTTTATCGGGGGTTAGGGGTCAGCCCCAGCATTTT

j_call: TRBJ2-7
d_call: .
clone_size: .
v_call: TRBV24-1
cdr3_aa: CATFRQPYEQYF
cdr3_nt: TGTGCCACCTTCAGACAGCCCTACGAGCAGTACTTC

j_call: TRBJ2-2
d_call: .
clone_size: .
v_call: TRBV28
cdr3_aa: CASSLLDTSGELFF
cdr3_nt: TGTGCCAGCAGTTTATTGGACACCTCCGGGGAGCTGTTTTTT

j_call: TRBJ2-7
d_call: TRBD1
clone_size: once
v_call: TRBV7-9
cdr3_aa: CASSPPRQTGRDEQYF
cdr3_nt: TGTGCCAGCAGCCCGCCGCGGCAGACAGGGCGCGACGAGCAGTACTTC

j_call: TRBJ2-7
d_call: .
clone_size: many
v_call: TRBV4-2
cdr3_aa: CASSQDAYDQYF
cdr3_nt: TGTGCCAGCAGCCAAGATGCTTACGACCAGTACTTC

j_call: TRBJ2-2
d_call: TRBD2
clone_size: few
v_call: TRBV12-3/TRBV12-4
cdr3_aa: CASSLPRTSGVAGELFF
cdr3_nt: TGTGCCAGCAGTCTCCCCCGGACTAGCGGGGTTGCCGGGGAGCTGTTTTTT

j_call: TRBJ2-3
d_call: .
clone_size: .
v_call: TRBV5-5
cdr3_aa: CASTSSADTQYF
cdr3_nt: TGTGCCAGCACCTCGTCCGCAGATACGCAGTATTTT

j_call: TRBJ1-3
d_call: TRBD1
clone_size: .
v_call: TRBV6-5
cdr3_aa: CASSLGQPLSGNTIYF
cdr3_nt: TGTGCCAGCAGTTTGGGACAGCCGCTCTCTGGAAACACCATATATTTT

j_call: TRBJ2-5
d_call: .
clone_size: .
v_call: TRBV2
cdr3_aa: CASRSGTSQETQYF
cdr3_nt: TGTGCCAGCAGATCCGGGACTTCACAAGAGACCCAGTACTTC

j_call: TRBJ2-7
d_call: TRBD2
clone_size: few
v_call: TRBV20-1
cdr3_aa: CSARASGRATYEQYF
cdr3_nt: TGCAGTGCTAGAGCTAGCGGGAGGGCGACCTACGAGCAGTACTTC

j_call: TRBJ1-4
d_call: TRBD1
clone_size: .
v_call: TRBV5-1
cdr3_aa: CASSPQGEANEKLFF
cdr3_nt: TGCGCCAGCAGCCCGCAGGGGGAGGCTAATGAAAAACTGTTTTTT